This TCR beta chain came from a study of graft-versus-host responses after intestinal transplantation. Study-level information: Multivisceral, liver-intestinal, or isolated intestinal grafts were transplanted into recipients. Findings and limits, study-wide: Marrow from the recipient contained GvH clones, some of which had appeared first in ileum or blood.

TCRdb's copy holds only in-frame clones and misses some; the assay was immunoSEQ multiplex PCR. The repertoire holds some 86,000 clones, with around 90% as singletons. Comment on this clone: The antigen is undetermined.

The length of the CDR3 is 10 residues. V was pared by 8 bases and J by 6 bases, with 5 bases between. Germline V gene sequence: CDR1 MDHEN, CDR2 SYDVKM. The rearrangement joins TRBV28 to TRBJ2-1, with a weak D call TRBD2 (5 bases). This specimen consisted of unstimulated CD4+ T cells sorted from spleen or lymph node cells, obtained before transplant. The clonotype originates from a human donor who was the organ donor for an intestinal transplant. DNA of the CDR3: TGTGCCAGCGGAGGCAATGAGCAGTTCTTC. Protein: CASGGNEQFF. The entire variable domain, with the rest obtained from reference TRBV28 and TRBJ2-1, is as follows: DVKVTQSSRYLVKRTGEKVFLECVQDMDHENMFWYRQDPGLGLRLIYFSYDVKMKEKGDIPEGYSVSREKKERFSLILESASTNQTSMYLCASGGNEQFFGPGTRLTVL.